This T cell receptor beta chain is from a study of blood T cell repertoires in COVID-19. On the study more broadly: Collection of acute and convalescent COVID-19 samples took place in the United States, Italy and Spain. T cells, B-cell-depleted T cells, or PBMCs supplied cDNA or gDNA.

The protocol was immunoSEQ multiplex PCR, while the TCRdb copy is restricted to in-frame clones and leaves out a portion. The sample yields 270,000 or so clones, under 90% seen once. The TCR sequence derives from a woman aged 40 to 50 who had recovered from COVID-19. Sequencing was carried out using peripheral blood.

The CDR3 loop is CASGLGLAGGDEQFF. The CDR3 DNA follows: TGTGCTAGTGGTTTGGGACTAGCGGGAGGGGACGAGCAGTTCTTC. This sequence joins TRBV12-5 and TRBJ2-1, with 14 bases matching TRBD2. Trimming removed 1 base from V and 10 bases from J; junction bases left unmatched: 3. CDR3 length: 15 amino acids. The germline CDR1 and CDR2 sequences are LGHNT and FRNRAP.